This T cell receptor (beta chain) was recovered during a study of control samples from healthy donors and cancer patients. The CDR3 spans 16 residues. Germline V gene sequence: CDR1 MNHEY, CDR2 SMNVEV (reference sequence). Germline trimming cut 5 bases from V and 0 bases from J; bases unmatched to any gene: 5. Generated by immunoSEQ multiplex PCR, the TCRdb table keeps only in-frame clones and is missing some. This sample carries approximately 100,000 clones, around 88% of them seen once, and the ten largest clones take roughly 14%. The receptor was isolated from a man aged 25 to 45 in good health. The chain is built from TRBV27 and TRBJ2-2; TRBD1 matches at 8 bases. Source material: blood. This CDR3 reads CASSPWTGPNTGELFF. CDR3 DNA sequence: TGTGCCAGCAGTCCCTGGACAGGGCCGAACACCGGGGAGCTGTTTTTT.